A selection of T cell receptor beta chains follows, all from one sample in a study of blood T cell repertoires in COVID-19. The protocol was immunoSEQ multiplex PCR, while the TCRdb copy is restricted to in-frame clones and leaves out a portion. This table has 150,000 to 200,000 clones, about nine tenths appearing once. Sequencing was done on a sample of peripheral blood. All receptors derive from a middle-aged man with acute or convalescent COVID-19. Both conserved end residues are part of each CDR3. The D gene is left open where the match is weak. Some rows mark clone size as missing; the rest say once, few, many or name a class of expanded clone.

clone_size: .
j_call: TRBJ2-2
d_call: TRBD2
cdr3_length: 15
v_call: TRBV5-4
cdr3_aa: CASTHGGAGTGELFF
cdr3_nt: TGTGCCAGCACCCACGGGGGGGCCGGCACCGGGGAGCTGTTTTTT

clone_size: once
j_call: TRBJ1-5
d_call: .
cdr3_length: 14
v_call: TRBV19
cdr3_aa: CASKAGASNQPQHF
cdr3_nt: TGTGCCAGTAAAGCGGGGGCTAGCAATCAGCCCCAGCATTTT

clone_size: .
j_call: TRBJ1-2
d_call: .
cdr3_length: 18
v_call: TRBV5-4
cdr3_aa: CASSYGNTADPANYGYTF
cdr3_nt: TGTGCCAGCAGCTACGGAAACACAGCGGACCCCGCTAACTATGGCTACACCTTC

clone_size: .
j_call: TRBJ1-1
d_call: .
cdr3_length: 15
v_call: TRBV6-5
cdr3_aa: CASSFSGVRNTEAFF
cdr3_nt: TGTGCCAGCAGTTTCTCAGGGGTCCGGAACACTGAAGCTTTCTTT

clone_size: .
j_call: TRBJ2-7
d_call: .
cdr3_length: 11
v_call: TRBV20-1
cdr3_aa: CSASRNYEQYF
cdr3_nt: TGCAGTGCTAGCCGTAACTACGAGCAGTACTTC

clone_size: .
j_call: TRBJ2-5
d_call: TRBD2
cdr3_length: 15
v_call: TRBV6-5
cdr3_aa: CASSWGLAAQETQYF
cdr3_nt: TGTGCCAGCAGTTGGGGACTAGCGGCTCAAGAGACCCAGTACTTC

clone_size: .
j_call: TRBJ1-1
d_call: .
cdr3_length: 13
v_call: TRBV11-2
cdr3_aa: CASSHEWHTEAFF
cdr3_nt: TGTGCCAGCAGCCACGAATGGCACACTGAAGCTTTCTTT

clone_size: .
j_call: TRBJ2-2
d_call: TRBD2
cdr3_length: 16
v_call: TRBV3-1/TRBV3-2
cdr3_aa: CASSPTGTSGTGELFF
cdr3_nt: TGTGCCAGCAGCCCGACCGGGACTAGCGGCACCGGGGAACTGTTTTTT

clone_size: .
j_call: TRBJ2-3
d_call: .
cdr3_length: 13
v_call: TRBV7-2
cdr3_aa: CASSYTMTDTQYF
cdr3_nt: TGTGCCAGCAGCTACACTATGACAGATACGCAGTATTTT

clone_size: few
j_call: TRBJ1-2
d_call: .
cdr3_length: 13
v_call: TRBV28
cdr3_aa: CASMGLTNYGYTF
cdr3_nt: TGTGCCAGCATGGGACTCACTAACTATGGCTACACCTTC

clone_size: .
j_call: TRBJ2-5
d_call: .
cdr3_length: 16
v_call: TRBV6-2/TRBV6-3
cdr3_aa: CASSYSLVSREETQYF
cdr3_nt: TGTGCCAGCAGTTACTCCCTAGTATCCCGGGAAGAGACCCAGTACTTC

clone_size: .
j_call: TRBJ2-6
d_call: TRBD2
cdr3_length: 19
v_call: TRBV3-1/TRBV3-2
cdr3_aa: CASSLGLAGGVSGANVLTF
cdr3_nt: TGTGCCAGCAGCCTTGGACTAGCGGGGGGCGTCTCTGGGGCCAACGTCCTGACTTTC

clone_size: once
j_call: TRBJ2-1
d_call: TRBD1
cdr3_length: 15
v_call: TRBV6-5
cdr3_aa: CASSIDRGSYNEQFF
cdr3_nt: TGTGCCAGCAGCATCGACAGGGGCTCCTACAATGAGCAGTTCTTC

clone_size: .
j_call: TRBJ2-7
d_call: .
cdr3_length: 17
v_call: TRBV5-1
cdr3_aa: CASSLASAGTFSYEQYF
cdr3_nt: TGCGCCAGCAGCTTGGCCTCGGCAGGGACTTTCTCCTACGAGCAGTACTTC

clone_size: .
j_call: TRBJ1-1
d_call: TRBD1
cdr3_length: 15
v_call: TRBV7-9
cdr3_aa: CASGTGGANAPEAFF
cdr3_nt: TGTGCCAGTGGAACAGGGGGCGCAAATGCTCCTGAAGCTTTCTTT

clone_size: .
j_call: TRBJ1-2
d_call: .
cdr3_length: 13
v_call: TRBV29-1
cdr3_aa: CSVGHRDDYGYTF
cdr3_nt: TGCAGCGTTGGGCACAGGGATGACTATGGCTACACCTTC

clone_size: .
j_call: TRBJ2-3
d_call: .
cdr3_length: 15
v_call: TRBV5-1
cdr3_aa: CASSLLSRGRNTQYF
cdr3_nt: TGCGCCAGCAGCTTGCTGTCTAGGGGTAGGAATACGCAGTATTTT

clone_size: .
j_call: TRBJ1-6
d_call: .
cdr3_length: 14
v_call: TRBV5-4
cdr3_aa: CASSPTRGESPLHF
cdr3_nt: TGTGCCAGCAGCCCTACTCGGGGAGAGTCACCCCTCCACTTT

clone_size: once
j_call: TRBJ2-2
d_call: .
cdr3_length: 13
v_call: TRBV5-1
cdr3_aa: CASQSTNTGELFF
cdr3_nt: TGCGCCTCACAATCGACGAACACCGGGGAGCTGTTTTTT

clone_size: .
j_call: TRBJ1-5
d_call: .
cdr3_length: 14
v_call: TRBV5-1
cdr3_aa: CASSPEPGEQPQHF
cdr3_nt: TGCGCCAGCAGCCCCGAACCGGGAGAACAGCCCCAGCATTTT

clone_size: .
j_call: TRBJ1-6
d_call: .
cdr3_length: 15
v_call: TRBV6-1
cdr3_aa: CASSEASGLESPLHF
cdr3_nt: TGTGCCAGCAGTGAAGCTTCCGGGTTGGAGTCACCCCTCCACTTT

clone_size: .
j_call: TRBJ2-3
d_call: .
cdr3_length: 14
v_call: TRBV19
cdr3_aa: CASSINTYTDTQYF
cdr3_nt: TGTGCCAGTAGTATCAACACATACACAGATACGCAGTATTTT

clone_size: .
j_call: TRBJ1-3
d_call: .
cdr3_length: 18
v_call: TRBV15
cdr3_aa: CATSRTKGTSSSGNTIYF
cdr3_nt: TGTGCCACCAGCAGAACCAAGGGGACATCTTCTTCTGGAAACACCATATATTTT

clone_size: .
j_call: TRBJ2-3
d_call: .
cdr3_length: 14
v_call: TRBV5-1
cdr3_aa: CASSLSLGTDTQYF
cdr3_nt: TGCGCCAGCAGCTTGAGCTTGGGCACAGATACGCAGTATTTT